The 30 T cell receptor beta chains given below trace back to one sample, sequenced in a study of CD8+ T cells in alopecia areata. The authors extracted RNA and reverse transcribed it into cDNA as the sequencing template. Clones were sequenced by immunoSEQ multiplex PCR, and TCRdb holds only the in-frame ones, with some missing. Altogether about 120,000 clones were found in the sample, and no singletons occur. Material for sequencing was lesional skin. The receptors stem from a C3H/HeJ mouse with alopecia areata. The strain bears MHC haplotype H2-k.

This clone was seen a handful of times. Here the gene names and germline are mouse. The CDR3 DNA, read in part, is TGTGCCAGCAGCAGAGAC. Its translation: CASSRD. The CDR3 as a whole reads CASSRDTQYF. The genes are TRBV13-3 and TRBJ2-5, with D unresolved. The CDR3 end lies 4 residues beyond the end of the read and is filled in from the germline J gene. Looked up from germline, CDR1 is NNHDY and CDR2 is SYVADS. CDR3 length equals 10 residues.

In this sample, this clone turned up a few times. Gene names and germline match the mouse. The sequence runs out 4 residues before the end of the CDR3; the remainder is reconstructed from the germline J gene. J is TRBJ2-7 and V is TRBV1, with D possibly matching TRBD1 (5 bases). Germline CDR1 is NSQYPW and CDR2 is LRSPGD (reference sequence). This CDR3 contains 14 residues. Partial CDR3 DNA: TGCACCTGCAGTGCAGATCGAGAGGGGAAT. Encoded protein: CTCSADREGN. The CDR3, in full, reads CTCSADREGNEQYF.

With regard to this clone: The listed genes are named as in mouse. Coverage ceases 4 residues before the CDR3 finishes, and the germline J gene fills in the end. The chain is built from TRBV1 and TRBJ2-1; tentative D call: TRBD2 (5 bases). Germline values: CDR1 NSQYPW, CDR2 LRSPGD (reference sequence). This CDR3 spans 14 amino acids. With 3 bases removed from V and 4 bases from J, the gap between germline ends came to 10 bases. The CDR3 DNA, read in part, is TGCACCTGCAGTGCGGGGAGACTGTATGCT. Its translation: CTCSAGRLYA. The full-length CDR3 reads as CTCSAGRLYAEQFF.

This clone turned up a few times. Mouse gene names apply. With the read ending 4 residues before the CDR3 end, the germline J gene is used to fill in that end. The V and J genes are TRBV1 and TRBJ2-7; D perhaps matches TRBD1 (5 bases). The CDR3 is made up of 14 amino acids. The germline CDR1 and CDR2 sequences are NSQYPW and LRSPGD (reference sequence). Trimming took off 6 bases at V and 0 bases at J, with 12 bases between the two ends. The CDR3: CTCRQGGSSYEQYF. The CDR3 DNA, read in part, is TGCACCTGCAGGCAGGGAGGGAGCTCCTAT. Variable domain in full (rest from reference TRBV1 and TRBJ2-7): VTLLEQNPRWRLVPRGQAVNLRCILKNSQYPWMSWYQQDLQKQLQWLFTLRSPGDKEVKSLPGADYLATRVTDTELRLQVANMSQGRTLYCTCRQGGSSYEQYFGPGTRLTVL.

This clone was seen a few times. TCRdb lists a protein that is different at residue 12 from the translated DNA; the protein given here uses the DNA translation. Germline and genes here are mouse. Incomplete CDR3 DNA: TGTGCCAGCGGTGATGGGACAGGGATTTATTCGCCC. This gives the protein CASGDGTGIYSP. The CDR3 as a whole reads CASGDGTGIYSPLYF. This chain connects TRBV13-2 to TRBJ1-6; the match to TRBD1 covers 8 bases. The CDR3 end falls 3 residues outside the read, so it is completed with the germline J gene. TRBJ1-6 is an ORF for which the function is uncertain. The CDR3 spans 15 residues. With 0 bases clipped from V and 8 bases from J, the junction kept 4 bases outside the gene matches. Germline V CDR1 and CDR2: NNHNN, SYGAGS (reference sequence).

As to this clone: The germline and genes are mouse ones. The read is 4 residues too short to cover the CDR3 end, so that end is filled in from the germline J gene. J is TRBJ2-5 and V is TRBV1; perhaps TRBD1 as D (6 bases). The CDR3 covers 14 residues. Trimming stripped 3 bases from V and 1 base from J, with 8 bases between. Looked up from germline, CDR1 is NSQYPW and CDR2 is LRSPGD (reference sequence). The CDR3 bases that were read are TGCACCTGCAGTGCGGGACATCACCAAGAC. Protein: CTCSAGHHQD. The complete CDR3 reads CTCSAGHHQDTQYF.

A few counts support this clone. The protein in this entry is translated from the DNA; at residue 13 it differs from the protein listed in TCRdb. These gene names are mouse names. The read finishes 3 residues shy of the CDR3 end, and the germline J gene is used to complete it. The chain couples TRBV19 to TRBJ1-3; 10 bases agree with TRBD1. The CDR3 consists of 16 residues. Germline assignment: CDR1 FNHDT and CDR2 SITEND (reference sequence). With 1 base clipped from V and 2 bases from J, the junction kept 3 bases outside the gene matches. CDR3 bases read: TGTGCCAGCAGTATAAGAGGGACAGGGGCTGGAAATACG. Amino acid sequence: CASSIRGTGAGNT. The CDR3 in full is CASSIRGTGAGNTLYF.

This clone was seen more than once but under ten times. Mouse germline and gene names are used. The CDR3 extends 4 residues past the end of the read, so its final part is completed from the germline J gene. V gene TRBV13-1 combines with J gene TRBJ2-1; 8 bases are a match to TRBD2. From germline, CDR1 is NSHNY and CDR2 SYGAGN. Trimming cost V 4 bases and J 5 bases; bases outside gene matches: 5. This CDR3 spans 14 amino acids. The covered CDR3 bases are TGTGCCAGCAGTTTCTGGGGGGACGATGCT. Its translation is CASSFWGDDA. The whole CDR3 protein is CASSFWGDDAEQFF.

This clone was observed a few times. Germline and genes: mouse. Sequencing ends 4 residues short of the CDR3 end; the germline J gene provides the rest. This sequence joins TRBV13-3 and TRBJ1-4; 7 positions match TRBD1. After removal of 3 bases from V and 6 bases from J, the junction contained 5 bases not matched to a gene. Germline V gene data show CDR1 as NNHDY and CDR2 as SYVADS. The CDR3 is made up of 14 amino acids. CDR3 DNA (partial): TGTGCCAGCAGTGTAGGGGGCGAAGACGAA. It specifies CASSVGGEDE. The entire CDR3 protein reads CASSVGGEDERLFF.

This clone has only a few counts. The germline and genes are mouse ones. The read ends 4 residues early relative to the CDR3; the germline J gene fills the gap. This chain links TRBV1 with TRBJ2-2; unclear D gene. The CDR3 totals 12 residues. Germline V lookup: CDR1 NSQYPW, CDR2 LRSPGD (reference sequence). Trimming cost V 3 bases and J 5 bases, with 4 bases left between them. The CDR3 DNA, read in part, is TGCACCTGCAGTGCGCATACCGGG. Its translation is CTCSAHTG. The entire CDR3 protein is CTCSAHTGQLYF.

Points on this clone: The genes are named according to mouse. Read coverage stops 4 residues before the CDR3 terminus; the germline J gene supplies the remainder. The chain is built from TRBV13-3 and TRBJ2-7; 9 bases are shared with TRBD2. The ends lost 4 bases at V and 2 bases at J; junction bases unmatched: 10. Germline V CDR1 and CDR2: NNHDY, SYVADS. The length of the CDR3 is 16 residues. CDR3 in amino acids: CASSFPPTGGAYEQYF. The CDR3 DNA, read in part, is TGTGCCAGCAGTTTCCCTCCGACTGGGGGAGCCTAT.

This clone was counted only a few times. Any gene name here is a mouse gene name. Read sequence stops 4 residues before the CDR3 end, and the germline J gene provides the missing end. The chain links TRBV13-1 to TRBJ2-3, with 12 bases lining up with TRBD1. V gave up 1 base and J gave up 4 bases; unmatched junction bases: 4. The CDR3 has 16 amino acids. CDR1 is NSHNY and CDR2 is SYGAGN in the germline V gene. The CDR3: CASSDPGQGASETLYF. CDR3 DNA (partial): TGTGCCAGCAGTGATCCGGGACAGGGGGCGTCAGAA.

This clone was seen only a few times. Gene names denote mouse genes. The DNA read from the CDR3 is TGTGCCAGCAGTATTAGGGACAGGTAT. This gives the protein CASSIRDRY. The complete CDR3 sequence is CASSIRDRYEQYF. This sequence joins TRBV19 and TRBJ2-7; 8 bases agree with TRBD1. From the germline J gene comes the end of the CDR3, since the read stops 4 residues before it. The germline gives CDR1 FNHDT, CDR2 SITEND (reference sequence). The CDR3 has 13 amino acids.

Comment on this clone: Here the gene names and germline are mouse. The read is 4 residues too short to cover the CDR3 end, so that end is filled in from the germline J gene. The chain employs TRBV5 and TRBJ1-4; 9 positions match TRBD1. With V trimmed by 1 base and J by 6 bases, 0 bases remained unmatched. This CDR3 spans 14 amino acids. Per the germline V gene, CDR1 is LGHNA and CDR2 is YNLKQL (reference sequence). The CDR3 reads CASSQGQGDERLFF. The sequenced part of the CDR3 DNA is TGTGCCAGCAGCCAAGGACAGGGGGACGAA.

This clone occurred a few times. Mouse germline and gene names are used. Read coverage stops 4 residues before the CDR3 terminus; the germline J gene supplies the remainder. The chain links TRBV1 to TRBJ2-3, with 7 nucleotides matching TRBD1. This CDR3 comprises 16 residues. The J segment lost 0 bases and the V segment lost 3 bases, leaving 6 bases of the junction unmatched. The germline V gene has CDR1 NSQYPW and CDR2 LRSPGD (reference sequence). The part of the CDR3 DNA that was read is TGCACCTGCAGTGCCCGGGACAGCTCTAGTGCAGAA. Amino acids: CTCSARDSSSAE. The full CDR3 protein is CTCSARDSSSAETLYF.

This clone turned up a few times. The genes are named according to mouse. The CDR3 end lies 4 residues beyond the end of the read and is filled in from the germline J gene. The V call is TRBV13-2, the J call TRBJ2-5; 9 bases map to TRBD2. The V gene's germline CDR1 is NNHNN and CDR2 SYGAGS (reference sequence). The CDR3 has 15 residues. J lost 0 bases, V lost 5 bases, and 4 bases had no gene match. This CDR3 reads CASGMGLGNQDTQYF. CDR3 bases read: TGTGCCAGCGGGATGGGACTGGGTAACCAAGAC.

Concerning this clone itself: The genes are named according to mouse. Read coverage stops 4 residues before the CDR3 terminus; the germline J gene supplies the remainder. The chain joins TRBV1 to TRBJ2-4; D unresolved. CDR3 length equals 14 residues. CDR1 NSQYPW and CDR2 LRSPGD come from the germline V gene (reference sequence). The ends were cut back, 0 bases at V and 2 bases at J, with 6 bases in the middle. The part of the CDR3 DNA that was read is TGCACCTGCAGTGCAGATAACTTTCAAAAC. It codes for CTCSADNFQN. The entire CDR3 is CTCSADNFQNTLYF. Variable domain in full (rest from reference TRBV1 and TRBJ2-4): VTLLEQNPRWRLVPRGQAVNLRCILKNSQYPWMSWYQQDLQKQLQWLFTLRSPGDKEVKSLPGADYLATRVTDTELRLQVANMSQGRTLYCTCSADNFQNTLYFGAGTRLSVL.

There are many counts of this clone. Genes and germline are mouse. This chain's CDR3 is CASSKGGASYEQYF. The DNA read from the CDR3 is TGTGCCAGCAGCAAGGGGGGCGCGTCCTAT. The chain recombines TRBV13-3 with TRBJ2-7; D is perhaps TRBD2 (7 bases). The read ends 4 residues before the CDR3 terminus; that terminus is restored from the germline J gene. Looked up from germline, CDR1 is NNHDY and CDR2 is SYVADS. This CDR3 comprises 14 residues. Trimming pared 5 bases from V and 1 base from J, leaving 13 bases between.

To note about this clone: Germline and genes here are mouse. CDR3 DNA (partial): TGCACCTGCAGTGCCCGACAGGACTCCAACGAA. This sequence encodes CTCSARQDSNE. The entire CDR3 protein reads CTCSARQDSNERLFF. The chain is built from TRBV1 and TRBJ1-4; D may be TRBD1 (6 bases). Read data end 4 residues before the CDR3 end; the end is taken from the germline J gene. Germline V gene data show CDR1 as NSQYPW and CDR2 as LRSPGD (reference sequence). The CDR3 sequence is 15 residues long. With 3 bases removed from V and 2 bases from J, the gap between germline ends came to 10 bases. The variable domain in full, with the rest retrieved from reference TRBV1 and TRBJ1-4, is VTLLEQNPRWRLVPRGQAVNLRCILKNSQYPWMSWYQQDLQKQLQWLFTLRSPGDKEVKSLPGADYLATRVTDTELRLQVANMSQGRTLYCTCSARQDSNERLFFGHGTKLSVL.

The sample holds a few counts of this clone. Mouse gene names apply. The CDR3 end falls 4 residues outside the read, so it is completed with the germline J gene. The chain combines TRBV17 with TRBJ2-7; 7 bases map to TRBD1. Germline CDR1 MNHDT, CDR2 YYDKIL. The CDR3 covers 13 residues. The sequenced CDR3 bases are TGTGCTAGCAGTGGGGGACAGAATTAT. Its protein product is CASSGGQNY. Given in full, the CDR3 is CASSGGQNYEQYF.

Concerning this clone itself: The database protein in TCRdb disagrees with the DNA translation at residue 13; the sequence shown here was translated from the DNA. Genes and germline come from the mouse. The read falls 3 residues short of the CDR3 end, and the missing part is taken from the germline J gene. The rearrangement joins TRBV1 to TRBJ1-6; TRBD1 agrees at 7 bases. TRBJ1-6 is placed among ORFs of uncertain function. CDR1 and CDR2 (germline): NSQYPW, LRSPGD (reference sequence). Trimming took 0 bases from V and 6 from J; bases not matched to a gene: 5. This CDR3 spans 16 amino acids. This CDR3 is CTCSADAGGFNSPLYF. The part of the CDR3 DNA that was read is TGCACCTGCAGTGCAGATGCAGGGGGGTTTAATTCGCCC.

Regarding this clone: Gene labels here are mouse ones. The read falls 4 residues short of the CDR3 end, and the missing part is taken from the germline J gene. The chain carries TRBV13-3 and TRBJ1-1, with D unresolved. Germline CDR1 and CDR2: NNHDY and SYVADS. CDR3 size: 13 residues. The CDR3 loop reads CASSDAVQLEVFF. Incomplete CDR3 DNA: TGTGCCAGCAGTGATGCAGTACAGCTA.

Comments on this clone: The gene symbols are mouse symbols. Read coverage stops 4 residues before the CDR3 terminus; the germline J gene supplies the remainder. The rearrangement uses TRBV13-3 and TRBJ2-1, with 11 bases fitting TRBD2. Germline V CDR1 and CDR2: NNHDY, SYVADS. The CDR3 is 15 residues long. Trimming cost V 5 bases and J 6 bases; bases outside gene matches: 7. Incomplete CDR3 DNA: TGTGCCAGCAGCCTTTACTGGGGGGGCCGTGCT. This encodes CASSLYWGGRA. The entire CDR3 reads CASSLYWGGRAEQFF.

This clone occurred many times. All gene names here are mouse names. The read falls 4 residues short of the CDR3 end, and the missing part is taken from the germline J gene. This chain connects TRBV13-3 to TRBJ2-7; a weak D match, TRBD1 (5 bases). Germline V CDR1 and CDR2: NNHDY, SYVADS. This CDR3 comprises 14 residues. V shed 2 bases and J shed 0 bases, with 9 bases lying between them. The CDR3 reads CASSDLRVSYEQYF. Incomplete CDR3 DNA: TGTGCCAGCAGTGACCTCAGGGTCTCCTAT.

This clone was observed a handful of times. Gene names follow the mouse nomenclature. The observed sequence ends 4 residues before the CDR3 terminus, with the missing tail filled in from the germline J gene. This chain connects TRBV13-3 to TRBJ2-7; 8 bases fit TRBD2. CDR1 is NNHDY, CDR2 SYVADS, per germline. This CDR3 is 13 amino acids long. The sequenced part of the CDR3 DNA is TGTGCCAGCAGTTCTGGGGGGCCATAT. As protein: CASSSGGPY. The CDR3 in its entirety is CASSSGGPYEQYF.

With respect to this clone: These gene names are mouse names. The CDR3 DNA, read in part, is TGCACCTGCAGTGCCGCGACAGGGGTTGACGAA. It codes for CTCSAATGVDE. The CDR3 reads in full as CTCSAATGVDERLFF. V gene TRBV1 combines with J gene TRBJ1-4; 8 bases agree with TRBD1. The CDR3 is cut off 4 residues early in the read; its end comes from the germline J gene. Germline loops: CDR1 NSQYPW, CDR2 LRSPGD (reference sequence). The CDR3 has 15 residues. J gave up 6 bases and V 3 bases, and 6 bases lay outside the gene matches.

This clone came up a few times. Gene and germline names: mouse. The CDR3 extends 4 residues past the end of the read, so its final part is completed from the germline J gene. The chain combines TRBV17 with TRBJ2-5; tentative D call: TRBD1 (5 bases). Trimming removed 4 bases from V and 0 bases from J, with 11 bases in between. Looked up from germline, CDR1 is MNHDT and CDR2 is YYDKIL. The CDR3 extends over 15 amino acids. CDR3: CASSNQGHNQDTQYF. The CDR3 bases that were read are TGTGCTAGCAGTAATCAGGGTCATAACCAAGAC.

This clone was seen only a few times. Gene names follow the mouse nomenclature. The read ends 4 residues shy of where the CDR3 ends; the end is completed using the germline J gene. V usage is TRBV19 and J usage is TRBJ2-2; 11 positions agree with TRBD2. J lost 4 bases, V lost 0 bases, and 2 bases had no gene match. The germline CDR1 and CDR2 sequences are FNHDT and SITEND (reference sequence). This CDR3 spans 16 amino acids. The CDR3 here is CASSIGGLGVTGQLYF. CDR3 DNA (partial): TGTGCCAGCAGTATAGGGGGACTGGGGGTCACCGGG.

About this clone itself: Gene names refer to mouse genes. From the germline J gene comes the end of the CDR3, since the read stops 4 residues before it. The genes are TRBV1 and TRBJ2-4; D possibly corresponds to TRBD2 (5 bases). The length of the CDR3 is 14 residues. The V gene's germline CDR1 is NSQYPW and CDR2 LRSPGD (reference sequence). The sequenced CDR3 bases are TGCACCTGCAGTGCAGATCGCCTGGGAAAC. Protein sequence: CTCSADRLGN. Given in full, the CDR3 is CTCSADRLGNTLYF. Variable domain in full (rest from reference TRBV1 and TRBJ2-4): VTLLEQNPRWRLVPRGQAVNLRCILKNSQYPWMSWYQQDLQKQLQWLFTLRSPGDKEVKSLPGADYLATRVTDTELRLQVANMSQGRTLYCTCSADRLGNTLYFGAGTRLSVL.

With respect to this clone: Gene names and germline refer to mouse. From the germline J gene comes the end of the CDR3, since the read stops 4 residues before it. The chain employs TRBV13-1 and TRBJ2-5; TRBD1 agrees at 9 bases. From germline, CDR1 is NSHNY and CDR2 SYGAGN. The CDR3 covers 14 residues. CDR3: CASSEGGTGDTQYF. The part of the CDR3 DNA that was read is TGTGCCAGCAGTGAAGGTGGGACAGGGGAC.